This is a list of T cell receptor beta chains from one sample in a study of Graves' ophthalmopathy and Graves' hyperthyroidism. One entry per CDR3 protein results from TCRdb running MiXCR on the multiplex PCR reads. The sample lists about 400,000 distinct CDR3 sequences, roughly 18% seen once, with around 1.6% in the top ten. Sequenced sample: peripheral blood. Receptors were obtained from a woman between 18 and 29 years old with Graves' ophthalmopathy. CDR3s include the opening cysteine and the closing phenylalanine or tryptophan. The order of the fields is V gene, J gene, D gene, clone size, CDR3 DNA, CDR3 protein. D genes are given only for firm matches. Size is omitted from some rows. Given values are once, few, many or a class for expanded clones.

TRBV20-1	TRBJ2-7	-	many	TGCAGTGCTAGAGATGGAGGTGGCAGCTCCTACGAGCAGTACTTC	CSARDGGGSSYEQYF
TRBV5-8	TRBJ2-5	-	many	TGTGCCAGCAGCCCGGGACGCAAGGACGCGGATTGGGAGACCCAGTACTTC	CASSPGRKDADWETQYF
TRBV29-1	TRBJ2-2	-	many	TGCAGCGTTTCGCTCCCCTCGACCGGGGAGCTGTTTTTT	CSVSLPSTGELFF
TRBV6-1	TRBJ2-7	TRBD2	-	TGTGCCATCAGAGAGGACGGGGGGAACGAGCAGTGCTTC	CAIREDGGNEQCF
TRBV2	TRBJ2-7	-	many	TGTGCCAGCAGTGAACCCGGGAGAGCGCACGAGCAGTACTTC	CASSEPGRAHEQYF
TRBV12-3/TRBV12-4	TRBJ2-7	-	many	TGTGCCAGCAGTTTTGCCCTGACCTCCTACGAGCAGTACTTC	CASSFALTSYEQYF
TRBV13	TRBJ2-7	-	many	TGTGCCAGCAGCCTTAGTGACGGCGAGCAGTACTTC	CASSLSDGEQYF
TRBV28	TRBJ1-6	-	many	TGTGCCAGCAGTTTAGCGCCCGAACTTAATTCACCCCTCCACTTT	CASSLAPELNSPLHF
TRBV6-2/TRBV6-3	TRBJ1-1	-	many	TGTGCCAGCAGCATCCCACTCATGGGGGGAGCGAACACTGAAGCTTTCTTT	CASSIPLMGGANTEAFF
TRBV19	TRBJ1-1	-	many	TGTGCCAGTAGCAGGGGTGCTTATACTGAAGCTTTCTTT	CASSRGAYTEAFF
TRBV2	TRBJ1-1	-	many	TGTGCCAGCAGGGGGGCATTGAACACTGAAGCTTTCTTT	CASRGALNTEAFF
TRBV18	TRBJ2-2	-	many	TGTGCCAGCTCACCGGGGCAGCTCCACACCGGGGAGCTGTTTTTT	CASSPGQLHTGELFF
TRBV28	TRBJ1-5	-	many	TGTGCCAGCAGTTTGGGGCAGGGTACGAGCAATCAGCCCCAGCATTTT	CASSLGQGTSNQPQHF
TRBV6-5	TRBJ1-1	-	many	TGTGCCAGCAGACAGAACACTGAAGCTTTCTTT	CASRQNTEAFF
TRBV29-1	TRBJ2-7	TRBD2	-	TGCAGCGTGGCTCGGAGACTAGCGAAATCCTACGAGCAGTACTTC	CSVARRLAKSYEQYF
TRBV3-1	TRBJ1-5	-	many	TGTGCCAGCAGCCAAGATCTACCCCTAGGTGCTCAGCCCCAGCATTTT	CASSQDLPLGAQPQHF
TRBV6-1	TRBJ2-5	-	many	TGTGCCAGCAGGGACCGCTACAGATTTGAGACCCAGTACTTC	CASRDRYRFETQYF
TRBV30	TRBJ2-7	-	few	TGTGCCTGGAGGGGGGCACCCTACGAGCAGTACTTC	CAWRGAPYEQYF
TRBV30	TRBJ1-1	TRBD1	many	TGTGCCTGGGACAACGGACAGGGACCGCGGACTGAAGCTTTCTTT	CAWDNGQGPRTEAFF
TRBV7-9	TRBJ2-2	-	many	TGTGCCAGCAGCTTAGGGTTGATGAATGCCGGGGAGCTGTTTTTT	CASSLGLMNAGELFF
TRBV7-2	TRBJ2-7	-	many	TGTGCCAGCAGCTTACAATGGTGGAGGAGCAGCGAGCAGTACTTC	CASSLQWWRSSEQYF
TRBV28	TRBJ1-5	-	few	TGTGCCAGCAGTTGGCGATTCGGGGGTGGTCAGCCCCAGCATTTT	CASSWRFGGGQPQHF
TRBV10-3	TRBJ1-2	TRBD1	many	TGTGCCATCAGGGAACAGGGGGCGGACTATGGCTACACCTTC	CAIREQGADYGYTF
TRBV4-3	TRBJ2-7	TRBD2	many	TGCGCCAGCAGCCAACCCCGGGAGGGCCCCGAGCAGTACTTC	CASSQPREGPEQYF
TRBV28	TRBJ2-6	-	many	TGTGCCAGCAGTCCACAGGGCCAGTCTGGGGCCAACGTCCTGACTTTC	CASSPQGQSGANVLTF
TRBV29-1	TRBJ2-7	TRBD1	many	TGCAGCGTTCCGGGACAGGGGGTCTACGAGCAGTACTTC	CSVPGQGVYEQYF
TRBV27	TRBJ1-6	-	-	TGTGCCAGCAGTCCACGGGGGGTTTCGCCCCTCCACTTT	CASSPRGVSPLHF
TRBV19	TRBJ2-5	TRBD1	many	TGTGCCAGTAGGCCGGGCAGGGGGCAAGAGACCCAGTACTTC	CASRPGRGQETQYF
TRBV7-6	TRBJ2-5	TRBD1	-	TGTGCCAGCAGCCCACACAGGGGCCGCCGCGGTTCCCAAGAGACCCAGTACTTC	CASSPHRGRRGSQETQYF
TRBV20-1	TRBJ2-7	-	many	TGCAGTGCTGGAACTAGAATCTACGAGCAGTACTTC	CSAGTRIYEQYF
TRBV29-1	TRBJ2-7	-	many	TGCAGCGTTAGCCGGGGCCAGCGCGAGCAGTACTTC	CSVSRGQREQYF
TRBV6-1	TRBJ1-1	TRBD1	many	TGTGCCAGCAACCTGGACAGGGGGAACACTGAAGCTTTCTTT	CASNLDRGNTEAFF
TRBV7-2	TRBJ2-7	-	many	TGTGCCAGCAGCGCTTGGGGCGGCGAGCAGTACTTC	CASSAWGGEQYF
TRBV6-5	TRBJ2-7	-	many	TGTGCCAGCAGTTACCGGATAGGGGTAGGAGAGCAGTACTTC	CASSYRIGVGEQYF
TRBV12-3/TRBV12-4	TRBJ2-7	-	-	TGTGCCAGCAGTTATCGAATGGACTTTCTTAACTTC	CASSYRMDFLNF
TRBV12-3/TRBV12-4	TRBJ1-2	TRBD1	many	TGTGCCAGCAGTTCACCGGGACAGAACTATGGCTACACCTTC	CASSSPGQNYGYTF
TRBV6-2/TRBV6-3	TRBJ2-4	-	many	TGTGCCAGCAGCCCCAGGGGCGAGCGAGCCAAAAACATTCAGTACTTC	CASSPRGERAKNIQYF
TRBV5-6	TRBJ2-7	-	many	TGTGCCAGCAGCTTAGGGGACCCGGAGGTCTACGAGCAGTACTTC	CASSLGDPEVYEQYF
TRBV7-2	TRBJ2-7	TRBD1	many	TGTGCCTCGACCCGGACAGGAGCCTACGAGCAGTACTTC	CASTRTGAYEQYF
TRBV11-2	TRBJ2-5	-	many	TGTGCCAGCAGCTACCGACAGTTCCAAGAGACCCAGTACTTC	CASSYRQFQETQYF
TRBV28	TRBJ1-1	TRBD1	many	TGTGCCACCTGGGACAGGTCGATGAACACTGAAGCTTTCTTT	CATWDRSMNTEAFF
TRBV6-5	TRBJ2-7	TRBD1	many	TGTGCCAGCAGTTACACCGGGACAGTATTCTACTTC	CASSYTGTVFYF
TRBV27	TRBJ1-6	-	many	TGTGCCAGCAGACAGAGTGGCGGGAATTCACCCCTCCACTTT	CASRQSGGNSPLHF
TRBV11-3	TRBJ2-7	TRBD2	many	TGTGCCAGCAGCATACAAAGGCTAGCGGGTTCGGTCTTCTCCTACGAGCAGTACTTC	CASSIQRLAGSVFSYEQYF
TRBV6-1	TRBJ1-2	-	few	TGTGCCAGCAGTGGGGGACTCTATGGCTACACCTTC	CASSGGLYGYTF
TRBV11-1	TRBJ2-7	TRBD1	many	TGTGCCAGCAGCTTCGACAGGGGGCTGGACGAGCAGTACTTC	CASSFDRGLDEQYF
TRBV7-2	TRBJ1-2	-	many	TGTGCCAGCAGGGGGGTTGGCTACACCTTC	CASRGVGYTF
TRBV5-1	TRBJ1-2	TRBD1	many	TGCGCCAGCAGCTTGGCCAGGGGGCTCTGGTATGGCTACACCTTC	CASSLARGLWYGYTF
TRBV5-1	TRBJ1-1	TRBD1	many	TGCGCCAGCAGCGACCGGGACAGGGGAAAACGGAACACTGAAGCTTTCTTT	CASSDRDRGKRNTEAFF
TRBV4-3	TRBJ2-5	TRBD1	few	TGCGCCAGCAGCCCCTCCCACTACTACAGGGGCCTCCAGAAGACCCAGTACTTC	CASSPSHYYRGLQKTQYF
TRBV12-5	TRBJ2-7	-	-	TGTGCTAGTGGTTTGGACCCGAGGCAAGACTACGAGCAGTACTTC	CASGLDPRQDYEQYF
TRBV29-1	TRBJ2-5	-	many	TGCAGCGTCAACTGGCCGACCCAGTACTTC	CSVNWPTQYF